One and the same sample provided the 6 T cell receptor beta chains below, sequenced in a study of B cell selection in AIRE deficiency. The method was immunoSEQ multiplex PCR; TCRdb's version includes in-frame clones alone and lacks a portion of them. Of tens of thousands of clones in the sample, roughly 95% were seen once. CD4+CD127+ cells were sorted as the conventional CD4 T cells. Material: CD4+CD127+ conventional T cells sorted from PBMCs. These receptors all stem from a human donor in good health.

The chain combines TRBV6-6 with TRBJ2-5; 8 positions agree with TRBD1. CDR1 is MNHNY and CDR2 is SVGAGI in the germline V gene (reference sequence). This CDR3 spans 14 amino acids. With V trimmed by 2 bases and J by 5 bases, 4 bases remained unmatched. The CDR3 DNA sequence: TGTGCCAGCAGTTACCGGACAGGGTGGGAGACCCAGTACTTC. Translation: CASSYRTGWETQYF.

This chain links TRBV5-1 with TRBJ1-1; the D gene is possibly TRBD1 (5 bases). The germline V gene encodes CDR1 SGHRS and CDR2 YFSETQ. V was clipped by 3 bases and J by 4 bases, with 7 bases between them. The CDR3 runs to 12 residues. CDR3 loop: CASSSGATEAFF. CDR3 nucleotide sequence: TGCGCCAGCAGCTCCGGGGCCACTGAAGCTTTCTTT.

The rearrangement joins TRBV5-1 to TRBJ1-1, with D hard to call. The CDR3 length is 12 residues. The V and J ends lost 0 bases and 6 bases respectively, with 6 bases between them. Germline V gives CDR1 SGHRS, CDR2 YFSETQ. CDR3 loop: CASSLDGPEAFF. CDR3 nucleotide sequence: TGCGCCAGCAGCTTGGATGGTCCTGAAGCTTTCTTT.

V usage is TRBV10-3 and J usage is TRBJ2-4; tentative D call: TRBD2 (5 bases). With 0 bases removed from V and 0 bases from J, the gap between germline ends came to 12 bases. This CDR3 region has 17 residues. CDR1 and CDR2 from the germline V gene are ENHRY and SYGVKD. The CDR3 DNA is TGTGCCATCAGTGAGTCGAGTGTCCGGGGAGCCAAAAACATTCAGTACTTC. It yields the protein CAISESSVRGAKNIQYF.

This rearrangement joins TRBV4-3 to TRBJ1-4, with D perhaps TRBD1 (5 bases). The V end was cut by 3 bases, the J end by 5 bases, with 19 bases between. This CDR3 is built from 17 residues. Germline CDR1 and CDR2: LGHNA and YSLEER. The DNA for the CDR3 is TGCGCCAGCAGCCACGATGACAGATACCCAGGGAATGAAAAACTGTTTTTT. This codes for CASSHDDRYPGNEKLFF.

V is TRBV5-5 and J is TRBJ1-3; tentative D call: TRBD1 (6 bases). Trimming took off 3 bases at V and 4 bases at J, with 14 bases between the two ends. This CDR3 region has 15 residues. Germline V gene sequence: CDR1 SGHKS, CDR2 YYEKEE (reference sequence). The CDR3 DNA reads as TGTGCCAGCAGCTATGGAGGGGGAGCGGGAAACACCATATATTTT. As protein: CASSYGGGAGNTIYF.